This TCR beta chain originates from a study of cytomegalovirus exposure and HLA in healthy donors listed by TCRdb under 2017. Turning to the overall study: In an earlier analysis of roughly 590 of the donors, 276 Gb of sequence data and some 100 million unique TCR beta sequences from roughly 180 million T cells were reported. Approximately 310 gigabases of sequencing data and roughly 81 million unique TCR sequences made up an early release that covered under 750 HLA-typed donors. The genetic ancestry cluster associated with self-reported Caucasian donors included about 81% of the 398 genotyped donors. The aim of the study was to test whether cataloging public T cell receptors could identify signatures of past pathogen exposure. The T cell repertoires of under 700 subjects were profiled by immunosequencing and related to cytomegalovirus serostatus. A separate validation cohort of roughly 120 different subjects was used in addition to the 666-subject first cohort. To predict cytomegalovirus infection status, the study brought together high-throughput TCR immunosequencing, statistical association of individual TCRs with disease status, and machine learning. To study patterns of TCR occurrence, a later analysis re-analyzed previously published TCR beta repertoires from 700 or so donors and added high-resolution HLA genotyping. Rather than drawing on any new phenotypic data, the later analysis identified candidate immune exposures from TCR beta sequences and the way those sequences occurred across donors. An earlier analysis of around 580 of the donors used high-throughput TCR beta sequencing to judge whether each TCR beta V gene segment behaved as functional or pseudogenic. Donor age, sex, ethnicity and CMV serostatus were compiled together with the repertoire data. Genome-wide SNP genotypes for about 65% of the roughly 670 donors were used in a later genetic analysis, which treated that subset as a discovery cohort. Every repertoire in the discovery cohort had been generated on one and the same sequencing platform. Both class I and class II loci were covered by HLA typing, at four-digit resolution. Typing coverage varied by locus: about 629-640 donors for A, B, C, DRB1 and DQB1; 522 for DQA1; over 600 for DPA1; roughly 470 for DPB1. Several DR-DQ haplotypes were treated as single units for association and clustering because of strong linkage in the cohort. Among around 400 genotyped donors of the cohort, an average of about 240,000 unique TCR beta nucleotide sequences were sequenced per donor, around 20% of them non-productive.

Libraries were constructed by the immunoSEQ multiplex PCR assay. A mixture of 60 forward primers for TCR Vbeta segments and 13 reverse primers for TCR Jbeta segments was used in the multiplex PCR. Amplification of the CDR3 region of rearranged TCR beta genes was performed with a multiplex PCR assay on genomic DNA. On the Illumina HiSeq System, the amplified TCR beta libraries were sequenced as 87-base-pair reads. The original methods were these. Across the 670 or so repertoires, a later analysis counted some 81 million unique TCR beta chains, 9.5 million to 13 million of which were shared by at least two donors. Raw reads were error-corrected and collapsed into unique sequences by a nearest-neighbor algorithm in which closely related sequences were merged to remove PCR and sequencing errors. V, D and J gene segments were assigned by aligning CDR3 sequences to IMGT reference sequences. For a sequence to be retained, a match of at least six nucleotides was required to both a V gene segment and a J gene segment. A rearrangement counted as productive if the CDR3 had no stop codons and remained in frame with V and J, and every other rearrangement counted as non-productive. Following IMGT convention, CDR3 was defined as the stretch from the second conserved V-encoded cysteine to the conserved J-encoded phenylalanine. The earlier analysis of 500 to 750 of the donors excluded any sequence lacking an unambiguous match to a single V gene segment. An earlier analysis of some 500 of the donors classified V segments as functional when productive rearrangements were above 56.7% and as segregating when the standard deviation between donors was above 5%. A statistical classification framework was built for diagnosing cytomegalovirus status from the catalog of TCR beta chain sequences. In a later analysis, V and J genes were assigned by comparing TCR nucleotide sequences against IMGT/GENE-DB human TR gene sequences. The TCRdist pipeline was used in a later analysis to assign CDR3 sequences and most-parsimonious VDJ recombination scenarios. In a later analysis, every TCR beta chain was defined by the combination of its CDR3 amino acid sequence and its V-gene family, and reads without a unique V-gene family were dropped. As a way to deal with suspected cross-contamination and a sequencing artifact, a later analysis dropped hundreds of nucleotide sequences that were highly shared and had low generation probability. For each public chain, a later analysis derived a clonal expansion index from normalized ranks of inferred template counts within each repertoire. Generation probabilities in a later analysis came from a VDJ recombination model fitted to out-of-frame rearrangements, and those results were checked against IGoR. In a later analysis, TCR-TCR, TCR-HLA and TCR-CMV co-occurrence was scored with hypergeometric tests, and a repertoire-size bias correction was applied to TCR pairs. A later analysis estimated false discovery rates by permuting HLA or CMV assignments 20 times. A later analysis grouped co-occurring TCRs with DBSCAN, adding TCRdist sequence similarity when clustering within HLA-allele-positive subsets. Repertoires with fewer than 30,000 or more than 120,000 public chains were left out of co-occurrence clustering, as were about 5 repertoires with anomalous nucleotide sharing. This immuneACCESS table, as held by TCRdb, lists in-frame sequences with V and J called but not all clones. Of the missing ones, under half trace to an unresolved V gene in checked studies; the others have no known cause. V and J calls and clone size follow that table, whereas D and trimming were derived from the DNA. The sample table contains 90,000 to 150,000 clones; only one count was recorded for 65% to 80% of them. The leading ten clones occupy 9.5% to 13% of the sample.

The CDR3 goes from the cysteine to the phenylalanine over 16 residues. The only DNA kept is the CDR3, 48 bases in frame from the first base. Taken from the germline V gene, the CDR1 and CDR2 loops are MGHDK and SYGVNS. The cohort comprised around 690 healthy bone marrow donors. Cohort members were all nominally healthy when sampled, although unrecorded immune exposures were likely present. The donor tested CMV seropositive, placing the donor among the roughly 270 seropositive members of the cohort. A peripheral blood sample was provided by each donor, and peripheral blood mononuclear cells were used for TCR beta sequencing. The Qiagen DNeasy Blood Extraction Kit was used to extract genomic DNA from the blood cell samples. A note on this clone: It has no known antigen specificity. The junction differs from germline at one of its ends, possibly a read error.

Study-level results and caveats: In a later analysis, the rate of TCR association differed among HLA loci, with DRB1 alleles having the most associated TCRs and HLA-C alleles having the fewest. In a later analysis, HLA-associated TCR beta chains were found to be more clonally expanded and to have lower generation probabilities than equally common non-associated chains. A cluster of highly shared sequence variants was judged likely to represent a technical artifact of the sequencing pipeline. Compared with the roughly 600-donor mean, donors in an Asian-associated ancestry cluster had fewer N-insertions in productive TCRs, according to a later genetic analysis. The authors suggested that the approach could potentially be extended to other disease states and immunological phenotypes. In both the original and validation cohorts, the classifier was reported to diagnose cytomegalovirus status with high specificity and sensitivity. Because counts were too low, about 15 rarely observed V segments, including chromosome 9 orphons, were left out of the earlier analysis of 587 of the donors. While some public TCRs were present in many individuals, most TCR sequences turned up only very rarely across donors. In a later analysis, most CMV-associated TCR beta chains were found to appear HLA-restricted, with HLA associations seemingly driven largely by CMV exposure. Only TCR beta chains were sequenced in this cohort, and the absence of alpha or paired-chain data limited detectable features. Immune exposure information for the cohort was limited to CMV serostatus. Correlated functional status among segregating V segments might be attributable to linkage disequilibrium, but an unknown experimental factor could not be ruled out. An association between a missense DCLRE1C variant and V-gene and J-gene trimming of TCR beta chains was found in a later genetic analysis and replicated in an independent cohort. A further reported finding was that TCR beta sequences accurately predicted the HLA-A and HLA-B alleles for most subjects in the first cohort. A few of the identified cytomegalovirus-associated TCR beta chains were confirmed in vitro to be specific for cytomegalovirus antigens. In a later analysis, about 16,000 TCR beta sequences were associated with specific HLA alleles at a false discovery rate of 0.05. Because some donors lacked HLA typing at each locus, the association tests relied only on the typed subset. Some IMGT-functional V segments, including TRBV6-2 and TRBV6-3, could not be told apart with the 87-base-pair reads, so those segments were excluded. Several of the top co-occurrence clusters appeared to be linked to parvovirus B19, influenza, CMV and Epstein-Barr virus, according to a later analysis. When HLA alleles, especially DR and DQ, strongly co-occurred, attributing TCR associations to individual alleles was difficult. In an earlier analysis of some 540 of the donors, most TCR beta V segments appeared in productive rearrangements about 90% or about 30% of the time, broadly matching IMGT annotations. The presence/absence analyses assumed that sequencing depth was roughly uniform across donors, and that assumption may not be true. The study listed 164 TCR beta chains as associated with cytomegalovirus.

Sequenced material: PBMCs. This receptor was identified in a man aged 40-50 years in good health and CMV-seropositive. The chain is assembled from TRBV25-1 and TRBJ1-1; TRBD1 aligns with 9 central bases. CDR3 loop: CASSQYRGQTNTEAFF. The nucleotides are TGTGCCAGCAGTCAATACAGGGGGCAAACAAACACTGAAGCTTTCTTT.